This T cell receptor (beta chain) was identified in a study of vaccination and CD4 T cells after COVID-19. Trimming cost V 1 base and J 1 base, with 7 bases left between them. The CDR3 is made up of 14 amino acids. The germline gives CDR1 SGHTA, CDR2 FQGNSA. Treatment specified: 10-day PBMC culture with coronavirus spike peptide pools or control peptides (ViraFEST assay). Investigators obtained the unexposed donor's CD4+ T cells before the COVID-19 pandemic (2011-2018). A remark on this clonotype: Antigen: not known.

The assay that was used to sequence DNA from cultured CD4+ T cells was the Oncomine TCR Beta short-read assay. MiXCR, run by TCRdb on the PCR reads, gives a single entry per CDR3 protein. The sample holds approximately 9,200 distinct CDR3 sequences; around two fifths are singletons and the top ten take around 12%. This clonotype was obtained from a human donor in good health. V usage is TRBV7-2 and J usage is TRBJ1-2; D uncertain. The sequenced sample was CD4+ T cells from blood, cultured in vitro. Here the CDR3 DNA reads TGTGCCAGCAGCTTAGACGGGGATAACTATGGCTACACCTTC. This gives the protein CASSLDGDNYGYTF.